This T cell receptor beta chain was profiled in a study of T cell repertoires in cytomegalovirus infection. About the research overall: It was the public TCR beta signatures that indicated both CMV infection and matching HLA type. Study results and caveats: The cumulative frequency of public TCR beta families identified carriers of CMV plus the relevant HLA.

TCRdb re-derived calls from the reads in MiXCR, one entry per CDR3 protein. There are 290,000 or so distinct CDR3 sequences in the sample; about a tenth occur only once, and 2% to 3% lies in the top ten. The table lists this clonotype with many counts. Its antigen is still unknown. Germline V gives CDR1 LNHDA, CDR2 SQIVND (reference sequence). V was trimmed by 7 bases and J by 5 bases, leaving 18 bases between them. The CDR3 sequence is 15 residues long. Sample: PBMCs. The TCR originated in a human donor in good health (CMV status not recorded). Some clones in this sample may be carry-over from other donors' samples. The chain links TRBV19 to TRBJ2-1; D gene ambiguous. The CDR3 DNA reads as TGTGCCAGTACTTATGAAGGTGGCAGAAACAATGAGCAGTTCTTC. Protein: CASTYEGGRNNEQFF. The full variable domain, completed using reference TRBV19 and TRBJ2-1, is DGGITQSPKYLFRKEGQNVTLSCEQNLNHDAMYWYRQDPGQGLRLIYYSQIVNDFQKGDIAEGYSVSREKKESFPLTVTSAQKNPTAFYLCASTYEGGRNNEQFFGPGTRLTVL.